This T cell receptor (beta chain) was identified in a study of T cell responses to AZD1222 COVID-19 vaccine. Overall study results and limits: Just a handful of AZD1222 recipients were seropositive at baseline.

About this clone itself: Its cognate antigen is unknown.

The repertoire was sequenced with immunoSEQ multiplex PCR; TCRdb's copy has only in-frame clones and lacks some. This sample has over 130,000 clones; 92% occur once, and the top ten carry more than 5%. The CDR3 has 15 amino acids. Germline assignment: CDR1 SGHVS and CDR2 FNYEAQ. V dropped 2 bases and J dropped 7; count of bases not matched to a gene: 7. The specimen was peripheral blood, collected on day 0 of AZD1222 vaccination. The sequence was obtained from an adult in good health. The V gene is TRBV7-6, the J gene TRBJ1-4, with 7 positions matching TRBD1. CDR3 coding DNA: TGTGCCAGCAGCTTATTGACAGGGATGAGTGAAAAACTGTTTTTT. Translation gives CASSLLTGMSEKLFF.